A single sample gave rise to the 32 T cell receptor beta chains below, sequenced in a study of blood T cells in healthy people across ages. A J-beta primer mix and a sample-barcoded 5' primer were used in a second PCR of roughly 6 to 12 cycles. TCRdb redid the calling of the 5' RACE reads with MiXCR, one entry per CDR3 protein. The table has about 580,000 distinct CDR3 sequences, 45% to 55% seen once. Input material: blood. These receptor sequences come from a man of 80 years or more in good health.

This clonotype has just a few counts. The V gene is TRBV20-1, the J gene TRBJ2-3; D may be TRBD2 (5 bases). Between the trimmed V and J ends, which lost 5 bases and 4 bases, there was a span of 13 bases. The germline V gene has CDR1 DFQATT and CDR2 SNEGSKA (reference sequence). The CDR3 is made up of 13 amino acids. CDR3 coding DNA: TGCAGTGCTGGGAGAAGCGGCCCAGATACGCAGTATTTT. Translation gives CSAGRSGPDTQYF.

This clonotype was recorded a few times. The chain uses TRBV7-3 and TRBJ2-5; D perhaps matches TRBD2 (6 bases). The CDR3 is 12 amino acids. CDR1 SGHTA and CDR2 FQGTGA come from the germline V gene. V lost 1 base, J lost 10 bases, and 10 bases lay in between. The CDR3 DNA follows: TGTGCCAGCAGCTTAAGTGGGGGGAACCAGTACTTC. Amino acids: CASSLSGGNQYF. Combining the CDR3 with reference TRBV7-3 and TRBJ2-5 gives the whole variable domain GAGVSQTPSNKVTEKGKYVELRCDPISGHTALYWYRQSLGQGPEFLIYFQGTGAADDSGLPNDRFFAVRPEGSVSTLKIQRTERGDSAVYLCASSLSGGNQYFGPGTRLLVL.

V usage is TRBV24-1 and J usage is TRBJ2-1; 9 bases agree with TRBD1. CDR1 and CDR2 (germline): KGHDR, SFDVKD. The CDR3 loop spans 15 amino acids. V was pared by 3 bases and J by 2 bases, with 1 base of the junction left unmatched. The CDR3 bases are TGTGCCACCAGTGATCGGACAGGGGCCTACAATGAGCAGTTCTTC. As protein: CATSDRTGAYNEQFF.

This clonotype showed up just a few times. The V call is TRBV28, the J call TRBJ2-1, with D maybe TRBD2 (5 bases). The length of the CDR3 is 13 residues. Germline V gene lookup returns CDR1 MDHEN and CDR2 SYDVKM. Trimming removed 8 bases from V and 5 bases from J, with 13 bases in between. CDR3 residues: CASGLQHHNEQFF. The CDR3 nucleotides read TGTGCCAGCGGACTCCAACACCACAATGAGCAGTTCTTC. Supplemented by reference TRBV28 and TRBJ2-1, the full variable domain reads DVKVTQSSRYLVKRTGEKVFLECVQDMDHENMFWYRQDPGLGLRLIYFSYDVKMKEKGDIPEGYSVSREKKERFSLILESASTNQTSMYLCASGLQHHNEQFFGPGTRLTVL.

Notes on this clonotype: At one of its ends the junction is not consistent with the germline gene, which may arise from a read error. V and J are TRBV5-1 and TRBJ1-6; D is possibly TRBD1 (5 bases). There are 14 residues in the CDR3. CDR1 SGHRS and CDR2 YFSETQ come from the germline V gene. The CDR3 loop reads CAGSQGDMDSPLHF. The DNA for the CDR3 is TGCGCCGGCAGCCAAGGGGATATGGACTCACCCCTCCACTTT. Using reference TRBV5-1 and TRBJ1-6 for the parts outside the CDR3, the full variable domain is KAGVTQTPRYLIKTRGQQVTLSCSPISGHRSVSWYQQTPGQGLQFLFEYFSETQRNKGNFPGRFSGRQFSNSRSEMNVSTLELGDSALYLCAGSQGDMDSPLHFGNGTRLTVT.

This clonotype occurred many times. The CDR3 loop is CASSLDRTTKNIQYF. The CDR3 region has the DNA TGTGCCAGCAGCCTAGACCGGACAACCAAAAACATTCAGTACTTC. The chain is built from TRBV6-5 and TRBJ2-4, with TRBD1 as a possible D gene (5 bases). Trimming removed 6 bases at V and 2 bases at J, with 14 bases between. CDR1 and CDR2 from the germline V gene are MNHEY and SVGAGI. This CDR3 spans 15 amino acids.

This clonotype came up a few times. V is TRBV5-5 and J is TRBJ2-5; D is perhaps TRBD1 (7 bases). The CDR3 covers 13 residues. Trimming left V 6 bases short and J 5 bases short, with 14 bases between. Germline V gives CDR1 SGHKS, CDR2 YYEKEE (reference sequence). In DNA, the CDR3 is TGTGCCAGCACCCACCCAGGGGGGGAGACCCAGTACTTC. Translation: CASTHPGGETQYF.

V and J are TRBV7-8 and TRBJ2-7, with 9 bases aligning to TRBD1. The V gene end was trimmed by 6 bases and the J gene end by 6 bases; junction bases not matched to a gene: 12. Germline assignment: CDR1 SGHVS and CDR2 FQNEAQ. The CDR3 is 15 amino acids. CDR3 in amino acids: CASSSDRGRSGEQYF. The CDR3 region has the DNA TGTGCCAGCAGTTCGGACAGGGGTCGGTCCGGCGAGCAGTACTTC.

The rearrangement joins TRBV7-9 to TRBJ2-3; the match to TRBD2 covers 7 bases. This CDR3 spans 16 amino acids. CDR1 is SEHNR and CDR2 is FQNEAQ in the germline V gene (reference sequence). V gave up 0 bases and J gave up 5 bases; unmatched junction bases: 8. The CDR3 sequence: CASSLAPSGAIDTQYF. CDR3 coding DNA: TGTGCCAGCAGCTTAGCGCCCAGCGGGGCTATAGATACGCAGTATTTT.

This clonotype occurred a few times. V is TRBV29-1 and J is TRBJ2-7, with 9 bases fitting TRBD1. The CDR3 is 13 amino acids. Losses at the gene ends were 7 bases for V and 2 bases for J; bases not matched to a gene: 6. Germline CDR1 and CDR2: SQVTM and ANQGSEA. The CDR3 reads CSAGGQGPYEQYF. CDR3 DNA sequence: TGCAGCGCCGGGGGACAGGGTCCCTACGAGCAGTACTTC.

For the CDR3, the DNA is TGCAGCGCCCGACAGGGGGCGCAGGGCACTGAAGCTTTCTTT. Its protein is CSARQGAQGTEAFF. This chain links TRBV29-1 with TRBJ1-1; 10 bases map to TRBD1. The CDR3 loop spans 14 amino acids. Germline CDR1 and CDR2: SQVTM and ANQGSEA. V shed 7 bases and J 4 bases; nucleotides not matched to a gene: 9.

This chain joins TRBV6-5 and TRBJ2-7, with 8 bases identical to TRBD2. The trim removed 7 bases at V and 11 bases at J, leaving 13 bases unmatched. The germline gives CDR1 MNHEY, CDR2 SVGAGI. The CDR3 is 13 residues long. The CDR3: CASKGLGRGEEYF. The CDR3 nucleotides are TGTGCCAGCAAGGGACTAGGACGCGGGGAGGAGTACTTC.

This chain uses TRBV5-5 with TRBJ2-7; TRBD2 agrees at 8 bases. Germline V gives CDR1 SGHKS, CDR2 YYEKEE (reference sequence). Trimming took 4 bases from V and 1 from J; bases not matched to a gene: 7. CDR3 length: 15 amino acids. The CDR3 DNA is TGTGCCAGCAGCCAAGACGAGCGGGGGTCCTACGAGCAGTACTTC. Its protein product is CASSQDERGSYEQYF.

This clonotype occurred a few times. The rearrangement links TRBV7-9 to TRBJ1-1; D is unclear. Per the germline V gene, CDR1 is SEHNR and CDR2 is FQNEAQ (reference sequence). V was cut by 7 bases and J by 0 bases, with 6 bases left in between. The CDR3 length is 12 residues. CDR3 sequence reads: CASTYMNTEAFF. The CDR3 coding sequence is TGTGCCAGCACCTACATGAACACTGAAGCTTTCTTT.

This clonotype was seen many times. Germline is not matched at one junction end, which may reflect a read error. CDR3 nucleotides: TGCGCCAGCAGCTTGGCGACAGGCACAGATACGCAGTATTTT. Translating it yields CASSLATGTDTQYF. The rearrangement links TRBV7-8 to TRBJ2-3, with D possibly being TRBD1 (5 bases). The length of the CDR3 is 14 residues. Germline CDR1 reads SGHVS; CDR2 reads FQNEAQ.

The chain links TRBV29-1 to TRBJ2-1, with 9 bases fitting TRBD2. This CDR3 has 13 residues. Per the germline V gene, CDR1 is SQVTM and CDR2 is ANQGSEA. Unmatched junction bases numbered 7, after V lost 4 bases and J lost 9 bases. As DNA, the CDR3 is TGCAGCGTTGCTGCGGGAGGGCAGACTGAGCAGTTCTTC. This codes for CSVAAGGQTEQFF.

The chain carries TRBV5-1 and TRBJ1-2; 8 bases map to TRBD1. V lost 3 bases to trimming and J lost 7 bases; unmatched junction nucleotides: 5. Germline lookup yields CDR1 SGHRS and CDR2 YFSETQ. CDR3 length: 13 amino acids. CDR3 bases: TGCGCCAGCAGCTCCTCCGGGACAGGTGGCTACACCTTC. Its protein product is CASSSSGTGGYTF.

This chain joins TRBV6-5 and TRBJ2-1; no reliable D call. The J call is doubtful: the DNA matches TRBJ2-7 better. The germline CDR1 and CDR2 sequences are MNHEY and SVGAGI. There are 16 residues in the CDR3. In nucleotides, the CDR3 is TGTGCCAGCAGTTCCCTTTCCGACTCCTCCTACAATGAGCAGTACTTC. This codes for CASSSLSDSSYNEQYF.

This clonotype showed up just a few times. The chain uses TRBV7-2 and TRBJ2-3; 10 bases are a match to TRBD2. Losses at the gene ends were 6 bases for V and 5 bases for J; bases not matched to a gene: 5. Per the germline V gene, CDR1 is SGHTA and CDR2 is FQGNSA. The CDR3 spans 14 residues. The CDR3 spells CASSSSGGGDTQYF. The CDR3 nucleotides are TGTGCCAGCAGTTCGAGCGGGGGGGGAGATACGCAGTATTTT.

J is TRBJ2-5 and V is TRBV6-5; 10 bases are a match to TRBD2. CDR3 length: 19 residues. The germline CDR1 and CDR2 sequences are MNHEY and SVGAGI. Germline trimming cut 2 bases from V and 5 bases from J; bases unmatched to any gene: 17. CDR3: CASSYGRLSSGREHETQYF. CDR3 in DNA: TGTGCCAGCAGTTACGGCCGACTGTCCAGCGGGAGGGAACATGAGACCCAGTACTTC.

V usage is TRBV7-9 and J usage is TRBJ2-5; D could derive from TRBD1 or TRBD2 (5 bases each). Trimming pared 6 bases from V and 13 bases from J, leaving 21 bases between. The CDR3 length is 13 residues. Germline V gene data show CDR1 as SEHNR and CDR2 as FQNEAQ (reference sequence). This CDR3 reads CASSATIRDERYF. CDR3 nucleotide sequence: TGTGCCAGCAGTGCCACTATACGGGACGAGCGGTACTTC.

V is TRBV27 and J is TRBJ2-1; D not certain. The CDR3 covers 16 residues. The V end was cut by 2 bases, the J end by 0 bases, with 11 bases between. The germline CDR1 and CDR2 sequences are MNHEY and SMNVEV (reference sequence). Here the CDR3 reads CASSLDSRPSYNEQFF. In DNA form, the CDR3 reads TGTGCCAGCAGTTTAGACTCTCGGCCCTCCTACAATGAGCAGTTCTTC.

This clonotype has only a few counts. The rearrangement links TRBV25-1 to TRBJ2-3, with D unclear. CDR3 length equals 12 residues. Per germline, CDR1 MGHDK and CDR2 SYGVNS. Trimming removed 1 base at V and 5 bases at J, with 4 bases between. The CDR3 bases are TGTGCCAGCAGTGAATTTGGAGATACGCAGTATTTT. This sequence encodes CASSEFGDTQYF. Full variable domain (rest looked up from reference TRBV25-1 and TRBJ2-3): EADIYQTPRYLVIGTGKKITLECSQTMGHDKMYWYQQDPGMELHLIHYSYGVNSTEKGDLSSESTVSRIRTEHFPLTLESARPSHTSQYLCASSEFGDTQYFGPGTRLTVL.

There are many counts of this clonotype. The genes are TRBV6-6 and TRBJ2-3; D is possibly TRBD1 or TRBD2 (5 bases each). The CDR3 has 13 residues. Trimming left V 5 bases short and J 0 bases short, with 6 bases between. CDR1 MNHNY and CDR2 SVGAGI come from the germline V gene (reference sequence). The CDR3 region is CASSRDSTDTQYF. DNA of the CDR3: TGTGCCAGCAGTAGGGACAGCACAGATACGCAGTATTTT.

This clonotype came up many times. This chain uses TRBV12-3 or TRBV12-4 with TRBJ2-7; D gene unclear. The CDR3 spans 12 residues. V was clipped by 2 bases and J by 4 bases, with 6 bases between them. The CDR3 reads CASSLLVYEQYF. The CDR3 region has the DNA TGTGCCAGCAGTTTACTTGTTTACGAGCAGTACTTC.

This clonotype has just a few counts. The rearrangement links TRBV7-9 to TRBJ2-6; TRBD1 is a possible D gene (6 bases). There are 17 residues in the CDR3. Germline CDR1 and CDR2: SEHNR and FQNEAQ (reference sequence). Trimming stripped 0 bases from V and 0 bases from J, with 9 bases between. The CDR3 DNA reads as TGTGCCAGCAGCTTAGCGGGACATCCCTCTGGGGCCAACGTCCTGACTTTC. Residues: CASSLAGHPSGANVLTF.

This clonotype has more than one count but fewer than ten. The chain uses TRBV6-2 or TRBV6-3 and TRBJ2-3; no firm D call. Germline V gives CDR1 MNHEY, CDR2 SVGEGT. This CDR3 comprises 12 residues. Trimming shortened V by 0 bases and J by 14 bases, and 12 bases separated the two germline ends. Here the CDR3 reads CASSYSKRNPYF. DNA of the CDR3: TGTGCCAGCAGTTACTCGAAAAGGAATCCGTATTTT.

CDR3 in amino acids: CASIGTRTDTQYF. The CDR3 nucleotides read TGTGCCAGCATTGGGACACGAACAGATACGCAGTATTTT. The rearrangement uses TRBV27 and TRBJ2-3; tentative D call: TRBD1 (6 bases). Trimming pared 7 bases from V and 3 bases from J, leaving 11 bases between. Germline assignment: CDR1 MNHEY and CDR2 SMNVEV (reference sequence). CDR3 length: 13 residues.

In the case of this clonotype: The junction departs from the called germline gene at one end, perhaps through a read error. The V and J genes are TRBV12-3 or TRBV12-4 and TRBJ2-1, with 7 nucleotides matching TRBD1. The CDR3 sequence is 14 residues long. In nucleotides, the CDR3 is TGTGCCAGCAGTGGACCAGGGGGTCGGAATGGGCAGTTCTTC. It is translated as CASSGPGGRNGQFF.

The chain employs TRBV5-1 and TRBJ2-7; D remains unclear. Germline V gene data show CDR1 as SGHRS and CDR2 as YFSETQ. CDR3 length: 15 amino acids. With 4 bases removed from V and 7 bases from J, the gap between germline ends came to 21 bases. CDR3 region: CASSAQAQTLGEQYF. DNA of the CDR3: TGCGCCAGCAGCGCCCAGGCCCAGACACTGGGGGAGCAGTACTTC.

This CDR3 is CASSEGGQGSYGYTF. DNA of the CDR3: TGTGCCTCCTCGGAGGGGGGACAGGGAAGCTATGGCTACACCTTC. The chain is built from TRBV27 and TRBJ1-2, with 9 nucleotides matching TRBD1. Trimming at V came to 11 bases and at J to 4 bases, leaving 14 bases not matched to a gene. CDR1 is MNHEY, CDR2 SMNVEV, per germline (reference sequence). The CDR3 contains 15 residues.

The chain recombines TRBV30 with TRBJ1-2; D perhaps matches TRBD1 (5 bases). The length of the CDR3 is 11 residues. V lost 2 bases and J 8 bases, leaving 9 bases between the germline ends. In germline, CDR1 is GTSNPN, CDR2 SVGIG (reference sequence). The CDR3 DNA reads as TGTGCCTGGAGTTTCGGGGGGGGCTACACCTTC. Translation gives CAWSFGGGYTF.